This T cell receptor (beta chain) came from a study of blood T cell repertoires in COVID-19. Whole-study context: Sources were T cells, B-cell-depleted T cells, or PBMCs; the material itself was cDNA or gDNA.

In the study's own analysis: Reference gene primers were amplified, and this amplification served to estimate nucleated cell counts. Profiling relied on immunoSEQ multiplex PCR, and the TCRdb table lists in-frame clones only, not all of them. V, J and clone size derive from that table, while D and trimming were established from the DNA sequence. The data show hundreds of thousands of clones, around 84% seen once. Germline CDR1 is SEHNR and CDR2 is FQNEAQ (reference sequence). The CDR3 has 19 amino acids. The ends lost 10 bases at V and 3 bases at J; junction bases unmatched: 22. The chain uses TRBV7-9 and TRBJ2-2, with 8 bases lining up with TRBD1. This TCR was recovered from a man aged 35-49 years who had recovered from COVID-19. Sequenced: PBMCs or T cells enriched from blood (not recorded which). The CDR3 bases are TGTGCCATCTCCAAAATGGGTCAGGGGGCAGGCAAGGACACCGGGGAGCTGTTTTTT. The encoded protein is CAISKMGQGAGKDTGELFF.